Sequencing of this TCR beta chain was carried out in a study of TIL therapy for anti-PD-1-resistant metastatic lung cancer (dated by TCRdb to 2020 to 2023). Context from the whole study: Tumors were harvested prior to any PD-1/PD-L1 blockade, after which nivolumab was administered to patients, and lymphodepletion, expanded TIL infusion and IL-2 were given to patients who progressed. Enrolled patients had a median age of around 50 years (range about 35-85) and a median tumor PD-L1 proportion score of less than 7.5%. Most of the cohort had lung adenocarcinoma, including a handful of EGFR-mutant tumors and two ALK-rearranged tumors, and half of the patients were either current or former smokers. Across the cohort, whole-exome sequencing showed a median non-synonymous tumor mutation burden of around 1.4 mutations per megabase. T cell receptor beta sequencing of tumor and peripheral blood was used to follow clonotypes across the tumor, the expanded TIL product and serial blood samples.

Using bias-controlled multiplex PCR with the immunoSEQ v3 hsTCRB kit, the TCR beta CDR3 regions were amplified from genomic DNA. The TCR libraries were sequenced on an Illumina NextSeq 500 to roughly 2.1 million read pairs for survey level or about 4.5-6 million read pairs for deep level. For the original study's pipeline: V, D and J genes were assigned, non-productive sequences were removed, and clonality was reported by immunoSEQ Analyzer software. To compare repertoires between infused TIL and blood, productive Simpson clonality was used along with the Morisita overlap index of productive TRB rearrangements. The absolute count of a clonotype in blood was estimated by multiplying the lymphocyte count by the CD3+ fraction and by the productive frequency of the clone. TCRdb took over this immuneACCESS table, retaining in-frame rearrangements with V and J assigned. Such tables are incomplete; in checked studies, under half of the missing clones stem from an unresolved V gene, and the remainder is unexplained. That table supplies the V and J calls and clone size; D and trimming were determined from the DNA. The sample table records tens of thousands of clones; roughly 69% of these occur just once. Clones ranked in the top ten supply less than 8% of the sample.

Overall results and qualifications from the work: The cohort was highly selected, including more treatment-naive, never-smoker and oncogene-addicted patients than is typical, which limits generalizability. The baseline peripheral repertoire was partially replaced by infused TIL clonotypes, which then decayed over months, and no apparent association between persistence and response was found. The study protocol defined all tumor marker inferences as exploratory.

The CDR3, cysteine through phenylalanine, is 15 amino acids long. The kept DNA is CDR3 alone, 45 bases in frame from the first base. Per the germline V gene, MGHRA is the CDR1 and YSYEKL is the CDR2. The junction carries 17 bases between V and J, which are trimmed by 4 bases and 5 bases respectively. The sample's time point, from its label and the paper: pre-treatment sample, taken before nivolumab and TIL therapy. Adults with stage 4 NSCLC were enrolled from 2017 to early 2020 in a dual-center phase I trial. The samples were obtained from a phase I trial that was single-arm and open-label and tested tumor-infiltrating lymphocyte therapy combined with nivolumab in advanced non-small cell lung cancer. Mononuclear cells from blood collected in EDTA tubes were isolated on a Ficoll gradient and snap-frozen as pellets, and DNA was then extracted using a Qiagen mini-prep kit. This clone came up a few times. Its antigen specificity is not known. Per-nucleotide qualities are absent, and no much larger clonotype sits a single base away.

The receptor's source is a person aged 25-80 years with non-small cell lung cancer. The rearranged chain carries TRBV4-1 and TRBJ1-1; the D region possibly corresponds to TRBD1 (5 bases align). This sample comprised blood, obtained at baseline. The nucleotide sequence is TGCGCCAGCAGCCTCGAAAGGGCGGGGGAGACTGAAGCTTTCTTT. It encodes CASSLERAGETEAFF.